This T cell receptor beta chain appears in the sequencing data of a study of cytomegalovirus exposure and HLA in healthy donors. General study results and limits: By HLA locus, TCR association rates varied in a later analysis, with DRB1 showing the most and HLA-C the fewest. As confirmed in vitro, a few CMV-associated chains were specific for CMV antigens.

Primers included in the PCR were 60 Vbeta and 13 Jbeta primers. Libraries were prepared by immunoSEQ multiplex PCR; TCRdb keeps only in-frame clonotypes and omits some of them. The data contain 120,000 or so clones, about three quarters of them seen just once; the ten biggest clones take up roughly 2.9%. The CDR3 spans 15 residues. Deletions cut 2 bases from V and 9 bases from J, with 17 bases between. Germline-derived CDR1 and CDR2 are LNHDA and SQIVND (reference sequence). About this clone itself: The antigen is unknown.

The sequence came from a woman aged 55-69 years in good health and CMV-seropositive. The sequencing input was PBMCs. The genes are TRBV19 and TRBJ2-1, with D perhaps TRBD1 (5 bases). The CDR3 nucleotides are TGTGCCAGTAGTATACTCCCAAGGGTGACAGTTGAGCAGTTCTTC. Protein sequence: CASSILPRVTVEQFF.